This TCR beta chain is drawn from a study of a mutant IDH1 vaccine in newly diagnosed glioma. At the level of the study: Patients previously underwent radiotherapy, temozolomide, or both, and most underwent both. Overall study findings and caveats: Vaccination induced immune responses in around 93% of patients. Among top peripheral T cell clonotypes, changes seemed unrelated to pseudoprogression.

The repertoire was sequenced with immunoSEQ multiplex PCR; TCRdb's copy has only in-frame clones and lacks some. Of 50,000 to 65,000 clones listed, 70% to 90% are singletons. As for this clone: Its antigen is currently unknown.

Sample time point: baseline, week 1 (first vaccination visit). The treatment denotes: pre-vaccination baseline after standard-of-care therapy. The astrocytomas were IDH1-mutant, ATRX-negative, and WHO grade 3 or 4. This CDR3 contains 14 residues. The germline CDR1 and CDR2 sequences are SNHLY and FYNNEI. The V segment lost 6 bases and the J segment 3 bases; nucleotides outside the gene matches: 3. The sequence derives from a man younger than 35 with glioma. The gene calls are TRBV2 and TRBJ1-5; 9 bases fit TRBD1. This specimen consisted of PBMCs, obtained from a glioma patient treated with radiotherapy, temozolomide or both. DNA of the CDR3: TGTGCCAGCAGAGGACAGGGGATCAATCAGCCCCAGCATTTT. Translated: CASRGQGINQPQHF.